This is a list of T cell receptor beta chains from one sample in a study of blood T cell repertoires in COVID-19. Sequencing used immunoSEQ multiplex PCR; TCRdb keeps in-frame clones, though not all of them. The profile shows more than 55,000 clones, around 87% of them singletons. Sequencing was done on a sample of peripheral blood. These receptors originate from an older woman with COVID-19, enrolled during active disease. Both conserved end residues are part of each CDR3. The D gene is left open where the match is weak. Not all rows give a size; the values are once, few, many and, for expanded clones, a class.

TRBJ1-5 . TRBV18 few TGTGCCAGCTCACCGCCGGGGATTAGCAATCAGCCCCAGCATTTT CASSPPGISNQPQHF
TRBJ2-7 . TRBV6-5 . TGTGCCAGCAGTATCAGGTTCGGCGAGCAGTACTTC CASSIRFGEQYF
TRBJ2-1 . TRBV28 once TGTGCCAGCAGTTTTGGCCAGGGGCCCTACAATGAGCAGTTCTTC CASSFGQGPYNEQFF
TRBJ1-6 . TRBV5-1 . TGCGCCAGCAGCCTCGAGTCGCAGATCGGGCCCCTCCACTTT CASSLESQIGPLHF
TRBJ1-6 . TRBV7-2 few TGTGCCAGCAGCCCCCGGGGGTTTAATTCACCCCTCCACTTT CASSPRGFNSPLHF
TRBJ2-3 . TRBV29-1 . TGCAGCGTGACCTCAGGGTCCACAGATACGCAGTATTTT CSVTSGSTDTQYF
TRBJ2-1 TRBD2 TRBV20-1 . TGCAGTGCTAGTGCCGGACTAGCGGGAGTCAATGAGCAGTTCTTC CSASAGLAGVNEQFF
TRBJ1-1 . TRBV7-6 . TGTGCCAGCAGCCGTACAGGGAGAACTGAAGCTTTCTTT CASSRTGRTEAFF
TRBJ2-7 TRBD1 TRBV9 once TGTGCCAGCAGCGTGGGGACAGGCGATTACGAGCAGTACTTC CASSVGTGDYEQYF
TRBJ2-5 . TRBV6-5 . TGTGCCAGCAGTTACCGACAGGGAGGCGAGACCCAGTACTTC CASSYRQGGETQYF
TRBJ1-1 . TRBV6-2/TRBV6-3 . TGTGCCAGCAGTCGGGGGGTCACTGAAGCTTTCTTT CASSRGVTEAFF
TRBJ2-6 . TRBV6-4 once TGTGCCAGCAGTCCAGGGGTGGCTGGGGCCAACGTCCTGACTTTC CASSPGVAGANVLTF
TRBJ1-1 . TRBV5-5 few TGTGCCAGCAGCTTGGCCATTGGGCAGGGCGGGGGGTCGAACACTGAAGCTTTCTTT CASSLAIGQGGGSNTEAFF
TRBJ2-7 . TRBV7-2 . TGTGCCAGCAGCTTAAAAGGGGTAGAGCAGTACTTC CASSLKGVEQYF
TRBJ2-1 TRBD2 TRBV19 . TGTGCCAGTAGTATAGTGGCTAGCGGCTACAATGAGCAGTTCTTC CASSIVASGYNEQFF
TRBJ2-5 . TRBV30 . TGTGCCTGGACGGTAGCGGAGTACCAAGAGACCCAGTACTTC CAWTVAEYQETQYF
TRBJ2-7 . TRBV2 . TGTGCCAGCAGTGAGCAGGGCGTCAGGACCTACGAGCAGTACTTC CASSEQGVRTYEQYF
TRBJ2-3 TRBD1 TRBV10-1 . TGCGCCAGCAGTGAAACAGGGGGCACAGATACGCAGTATTTT CASSETGGTDTQYF
TRBJ2-7 TRBD1 TRBV18 . TGTGCCAGCTCACCATTGGGAACAGGGGCGCACGCCTACGAGCAGTACTTC CASSPLGTGAHAYEQYF
TRBJ2-7 TRBD2 TRBV7-2 . TGTGCCAGCAGCTTAGGCGGCGTCGGGAGGATCGACGAGCAGTACTTC CASSLGGVGRIDEQYF
TRBJ1-1 TRBD1 TRBV28 . TGTGCCAGCAGCCCCTGGACAGGCTTCACTGAAGCTTTCTTT CASSPWTGFTEAFF
TRBJ2-1 . TRBV19 . TGTGCCAGCGGCTGGGACTCCAGCTCCTACAATGAGCAGTTCTTC CASGWDSSSYNEQFF
TRBJ1-2 . TRBV29-1 . TGCAGCGGCGGGAACAGGTTTGGCTATGGCTACACCTTC CSGGNRFGYGYTF
TRBJ1-3 . TRBV18 . TGTGCCAGCTCACGGAGGGGTAACACCATATATTTT CASSRRGNTIYF
TRBJ2-5 . TRBV6-5 . TGTGCCAGCAACGGCGGGGTGAGGGGAGAGACCCAGTACTTC CASNGGVRGETQYF
TRBJ2-1 TRBD2 TRBV27 . TGTGCCAGCAGGAGCGGCGGTTGGGGGGGCAATGAGCAGTTCTTC CASRSGGWGGNEQFF
TRBJ2-3 TRBD2 TRBV6-5 . TGTGCCAGCAGCAGACTAGCGGGAGGGTCAGATACGCAGTATTTT CASSRLAGGSDTQYF
TRBJ2-1 . TRBV3-1/TRBV3-2 . TGTGCCAGCAGCCAAGAGAGGCCGATTAGGAATGAGCAGTTCTTC CASSQERPIRNEQFF
TRBJ2-7 . TRBV10-1 . TGCGCCAGCTCACCGGAGCGGGACATCTCCTACGAGCAGTACTTC CASSPERDISYEQYF
TRBJ2-4 . TRBV5-4 . TGTGCCAGCAGCTTTGGTACAGATTTTCCTGACATTCAGTACTTC CASSFGTDFPDIQYF
TRBJ2-3 . TRBV7-2 . TGTGCCAGCAGCTTGATGAGGTGGGATACGCAGTATTTT CASSLMRWDTQYF
TRBJ2-4 . TRBV18 . TGTGCCAGCTCACCACCTGGGGAGGTAGCCAAAAACATTCAGTACTTC CASSPPGEVAKNIQYF
TRBJ1-2 . TRBV12-5 once TGTGCTAGTGGTTTGGACAGGGCGGGTGACTATGGCTACACCTTC CASGLDRAGDYGYTF
TRBJ1-1 . TRBV10-1 . TGCGCCAGCAGTGAGTCCGGGATGGCGAACACTGAAGCTTTCTTT CASSESGMANTEAFF
TRBJ1-5 . TRBV28 . TGTGCCAGCAGTTTTCATCTATTGCAGGGCGGACAGCCCCAGCATTTT CASSFHLLQGGQPQHF
TRBJ2-7 TRBD2 TRBV15 . TGTGCCACCAGCAGAGATGGCGTCGGGACTAGGTCCTACGAGCAGTACTTC CATSRDGVGTRSYEQYF
TRBJ2-1 TRBD2 TRBV13 . TGTGCCAGCAGCTTAGGAAGGACTAGCGGGAGGGGGGGAACCAATGAGCAGTTCTTC CASSLGRTSGRGGTNEQFF
TRBJ2-7 . TRBV9 few TGTGCCAGCAGCCCAAGACAGGGACTGTTTGACGAGCAGTACTTC CASSPRQGLFDEQYF
TRBJ1-3 TRBD1 TRBV7-9 . TGTGCCAGCAGCCTTACAGGGGCCGGAAACACCATATATTTT CASSLTGAGNTIYF
TRBJ1-3 . TRBV7-2 . TGTGCCAGCAGCTTGGGGGCCTCTGGAAACACCATATATTTT CASSLGASGNTIYF
TRBJ2-1 TRBD2 TRBV4-1 . TGCGCCAGCAGCCAAGAGGGGGGGAGGGCCCCCCATGAGCAGTTCTTC CASSQEGGRAPHEQFF
TRBJ2-1 . TRBV9 once TGTGCCAGCAGCGTTATTGGGAGCTCCTACAATGAGCAGTTCTTC CASSVIGSSYNEQFF
TRBJ2-7 TRBD1 TRBV27 . TGTGCCAGCAGTTTATCCTCTGCGCCGTCGGGACAGGGGGCGCGTGAGCAGTACTTC CASSLSSAPSGQGAREQYF
TRBJ1-1 . TRBV11-2 . TGTGCCAGCAGCTCCGAAAATCCAGGGGAAGCTTTCTTT CASSSENPGEAFF
TRBJ1-4 TRBD1 TRBV19 . TGTGCCCACTACCGGCGGGACAGGGGGTATGAAAAACTGTTTTTT CAHYRRDRGYEKLFF